A single sample is the source of the 25 T cell receptor beta chains below, sequenced in a study of CD4 T cells in relation to SARS-CoV-2 and coronaviruses. These receptors' targets are unknown. The unexposed donors gave CD4+ T cells in about 2010-2019, prior to COVID-19. CD4+ T cells were isolated from the cells after around eleven days of culture. Repertoires were generated with immunoSEQ multiplex PCR, while TCRdb's copy carries only in-frame clones and drops some. The table records approximately 21,000 clones, roughly 78% of them present only once. Sequencing was done on a sample of CD4+ T cells from PBMCs, cultured in vitro. These receptors originate from a human donor in good health.

The chain links TRBV10-1 to TRBJ2-1, with TRBD1 matching 12 bases. The germline CDR1 and CDR2 sequences are WNHNN and SYGVQD (reference sequence). Trimming took 6 bases from V and 10 from J; bases not matched to a gene: 7. The CDR3 has 14 amino acids. CDR3 residues: CASSAGTGGREQFF. In nucleotides, the CDR3 is TGCGCCAGCAGCGCCGGGACAGGGGGCCGGGAGCAGTTCTTC.

This clone was seen a handful of times. CDR3 sequence reads: CASSLTRDTHRNTIYF. The DNA for the CDR3 is TGTGCCAGCAGCTTAACTAGGGACACCCATCGGAACACCATATATTTT. The J gene is TRBJ1-3, the V gene TRBV11-3; TRBD1 might be the D (6 bases). V was trimmed by 2 bases and J by 7 bases, leaving 18 bases between them. CDR1 and CDR2 (germline): SGHNT, YENEEA. There are 16 residues in the CDR3.

This rearrangement joins TRBV5-1 to TRBJ2-4; D might be TRBD2 (5 bases). CDR1 SGHRS and CDR2 YFSETQ come from the germline V gene. The CDR3 totals 13 residues. The ends were cut back, 0 bases at V and 7 bases at J, with 8 bases in the middle. The CDR3 sequence: CASSLAERNIQYF. CDR3 DNA sequence: TGCGCCAGCAGCTTGGCCGAGCGGAACATTCAGTACTTC.

CDR3 sequence reads: CASSLEMNTEAFF. The CDR3 DNA reads TGTGCCAGCAGCTTAGAGATGAACACTGAAGCTTTCTTT. The genes are TRBV7-3 and TRBJ1-1; the D is unclear. The V gene's germline CDR1 is SGHTA and CDR2 FQGTGA. This CDR3 contains 13 residues. The germline V and J ends were trimmed by 2 bases and 0 bases, with 4 bases remaining between them.

CDR3 DNA: TGTGCCAGCAGCTTGGGGACCTCAGGTAAAGATACGCAGTATTTT. Its protein is CASSLGTSGKDTQYF. The V gene is TRBV5-6, the J gene TRBJ2-3; D gene ambiguous. This CDR3 contains 15 residues. Germline V gene data show CDR1 as SGHDT and CDR2 as YYEEEE. V was shortened by 0 bases and J by 5 bases, with 13 bases between the two germline ends.

Written as DNA, the CDR3 is TGTGCTAGTGGTTTCCGTGCGTGGGGACAGGAAAGGGAGTCGGCCAAAAACATTCAGTACTTC. Protein: CASGFRAWGQERESAKNIQYF. The chain carries TRBV12-5 and TRBJ2-4; 8 positions match TRBD1. Germline CDR1 and CDR2: LGHNT and FRNRAP. V trimming: 3 bases; J trimming: 1 base; junction bases outside the gene matches: 20. The length of the CDR3 is 21 residues.

The chain has TRBV5-1 and TRBJ1-3, with D possibly matching TRBD1 (5 bases). The germline CDR1 and CDR2 sequences are SGHRS and YFSETQ. CDR3 length: 16 residues. V was clipped by 5 bases and J by 0 bases, with 15 bases between them. CDR3 bases: TGCGCCAGCAGTCTGGGCGGGACCCTCTCTGGAAACACCATATATTTT. Protein product: CASSLGGTLSGNTIYF.

The chain links TRBV28 to TRBJ2-7; D might be TRBD2 (6 bases). Trimming took off 4 bases at V and 3 bases at J, with 22 bases between the two ends. Germline CDR1 and CDR2: MDHEN and SYDVKM. The CDR3 sequence is 17 residues long. The CDR3 DNA follows: TGTGCCAGCAGTTCTTTCCGGTTTAGCGGACTATTCTACGAGCAGTACTTC. As protein: CASSSFRFSGLFYEQYF. The variable domain in full, completed from reference TRBV28 and TRBJ2-7, reads DVKVTQSSRYLVKRTGEKVFLECVQDMDHENMFWYRQDPGLGLRLIYFSYDVKMKEKGDIPEGYSVSREKKERFSLILESASTNQTSMYLCASSSFRFSGLFYEQYFGPGTRLTVT.

This clone was detected only once. The genes are TRBV6-5 and TRBJ2-3; D may be TRBD1 or TRBD2 (6 bases each). The V end lost 10 bases, the J end lost 1 base, and 12 bases lay between the germline ends. The CDR3 extends over 13 amino acids. The germline gives CDR1 MNHEY, CDR2 SVGAGI. The CDR3 loop reads CATSRGGTDTQYF. The CDR3 DNA reads TGTGCCACTTCGAGGGGGGGCACAGATACGCAGTATTTT.

This chain joins TRBV15 and TRBJ2-1; 12 bases align to TRBD2. J lost 7 bases, V lost 4 bases, and 14 bases had no gene match. The CDR3 loop spans 18 amino acids. The germline V gene encodes CDR1 LNHNV and CDR2 YYDKDF (reference sequence). This CDR3 reads CATSIRGTSGLGYNEQFF. Here the CDR3 DNA reads TGTGCCACCAGCATACGGGGGACTAGCGGGCTTGGCTATAATGAGCAGTTCTTC. Full variable domain (rest looked up from reference TRBV15 and TRBJ2-1): DAMVIQNPRYQVTQFGKPVTLSCSQTLNHNVMYWYQQKSSQAPKLLFHYYDKDFNNEADTPDNFQSRRPNTSFCFLDIRSPGLGDTAMYLCATSIRGTSGLGYNEQFFGPGTRLTVL.

This clone turned up a few times. The gene calls are TRBV7-3 and TRBJ1-1; no reliable D call. Germline values: CDR1 SGHTA, CDR2 FQGTGA. The CDR3 is made up of 14 amino acids. Trimming stripped 2 bases from V and 4 bases from J, with 11 bases between. The CDR3 sequence: CASSLSSGATEAFF. The CDR3 DNA sequence: TGTGCCAGCAGCTTATCGTCCGGAGCCACTGAAGCTTTCTTT.

This clone was seen just once. The chain links TRBV30 to TRBJ1-1; TRBD1 matches at 9 bases. Germline CDR1 and CDR2: GTSNPN and SVGIG (reference sequence). With V trimmed by 5 bases and J by 6 bases, 10 bases remained unmatched. The CDR3 runs to 14 residues. The chain's CDR3 is CAWGPGQGNAEAFF. In DNA form, the CDR3 reads TGTGCCTGGGGTCCGGGACAGGGTAACGCTGAAGCTTTCTTT.

The CDR3 DNA is TGTGCCAGCAGCGTGTCAGCGGGAGGGGGCGAAAACATTCAGTACTTC. Protein sequence: CASSVSAGGGENIQYF. The V gene is TRBV9, the J gene TRBJ2-4; 10 positions match TRBD2. This CDR3 spans 16 amino acids. J lost 5 bases, V lost 2 bases, and 7 bases had no gene match. Germline assignment: CDR1 SGDLS and CDR2 YYNGEE.

V usage is TRBV4-1 and J usage is TRBJ2-7; 11 positions match TRBD1. J was trimmed by 7 bases and V by 1 base; bases with no gene match: 6. CDR3 size: 15 residues. Germline V gene lookup returns CDR1 MGHRA and CDR2 YSYEKL. CDR3 nucleotides: TGCGCCAGCAGCCAAGTTCGGGACAGGGGGAGAGAGCAGTACTTC. The encoded protein is CASSQVRDRGREQYF.

DNA for the CDR3: TGCAGTGCTAGTGACCGGCAGAGACTCTACAATGAGCAGTTCTTC. Its protein is CSASDRQRLYNEQFF. The chain is built from TRBV20-1 and TRBJ2-1; D gene uncertain. Germline CDR1 and CDR2: DFQATT and SNEGSKA (reference sequence). Between the trimmed V and J ends, which lost 3 bases and 3 bases, there was a span of 15 bases. The CDR3 is 15 amino acids.

V and J are TRBV11-2 and TRBJ2-2, with D unclear. The germline gives CDR1 SGHAT, CDR2 FQNNGV. Trimming pared 5 bases from V and 10 bases from J, leaving 8 bases between. The CDR3 is made up of 11 amino acids. In DNA form, the CDR3 reads TGTGCCAGCAGCGCCCAGGTGGAGCTGTTTTTT. It specifies CASSAQVELFF.

The genes are TRBV19 and TRBJ2-2; D unclear. V was cut by 3 bases and J by 3 bases, with 5 bases left in between. The CDR3 sequence is 13 residues long. Germline assignment: CDR1 LNHDA and CDR2 SQIVND (reference sequence). In nucleotides, the CDR3 is TGTGCCAGTAGTATCGGGCACACCGGGGAGCTGTTTTTT. Amino acids: CASSIGHTGELFF.

There are a few counts of this clone. The J gene is TRBJ1-5, the V gene TRBV6-5; D is unresolved. This CDR3 has 13 residues. Trimming cost V 6 bases and J 4 bases, with 10 bases left between them. CDR1 MNHEY and CDR2 SVGAGI come from the germline V gene. This CDR3 is CASRADGNQPQHF. In DNA form, the CDR3 reads TGTGCCAGCAGGGCGGACGGGAATCAGCCCCAGCATTTT.

This sequence joins TRBV5-1 and TRBJ1-6; 7 bases map to TRBD1. The germline CDR1 and CDR2 sequences are SGHRS and YFSETQ. The junction had 10 bases not matched to a gene; V was cut back by 2 bases and J by 5 bases. This CDR3 comprises 17 residues. CDR3 sequence reads: CASSLSTGVANNSPLHF. For the CDR3, the DNA is TGCGCCAGCAGCTTATCTACAGGGGTTGCGAATAATTCACCCCTCCACTTT.

This clone is a singleton in its sample. The chain joins TRBV28 to TRBJ1-5; 7 nucleotides match TRBD1. The CDR3 totals 15 residues. V lost 3 bases to trimming and J lost 1 base; unmatched junction nucleotides: 3. The V gene's germline CDR1 is MDHEN and CDR2 SYDVKM. The CDR3 nucleotides are TGTGCCAGCAGTTTGCCAGGGGGAAGCAATCAGCCCCAGCATTTT. It encodes CASSLPGGSNQPQHF.

The CDR3 nucleotides read TGTGCCAGCAGCCAAAAACGACGGACTGAAGCTTTCTTT. Its protein is CASSQKRRTEAFF. The rearrangement links TRBV14 to TRBJ1-1, with D unclear. Germline V gene sequence: CDR1 SGHDN, CDR2 FVKESK. The CDR3 runs to 13 residues. Trimming cost V 2 bases and J 5 bases, with 9 bases left between them.

The gene calls are TRBV6-6 and TRBJ2-5; D not certain. Trimming removed 7 bases at V and 2 bases at J, with 8 bases between. CDR3 length equals 12 residues. Germline-derived CDR1 and CDR2 are MNHNY and SVGAGI (reference sequence). The CDR3 DNA is TGTGCCAGCAAGTCAGCACAAGAGACCCAGTACTTC. Amino acids: CASKSAQETQYF.

The chain links TRBV30 to TRBJ1-2; 10 bases match TRBD1. Trimming took 3 bases from V and 8 from J; bases not matched to a gene: 15. From germline, CDR1 is GTSNPN and CDR2 SVGIG (reference sequence). This CDR3 comprises 16 residues. In nucleotides, the CDR3 is TGTGCCTGGAGGGCTTTGAGGACAGGGGGTTCTCGGGGCTACACCTTC. It codes for CAWRALRTGGSRGYTF. The full variable domain, its missing parts supplied by reference TRBV30 and TRBJ1-2, is SQTIHQWPATLVQPVGSPLSLECTVEGTSNPNLYWYRQAAGRGLQLLFYSVGIGQISSEVPQNLSASRPQDRQFILSSKKLLLSDSGFYLCAWRALRTGGSRGYTFGSGTRLTVV.

This chain connects TRBV28 to TRBJ1-2; D perhaps matches TRBD1 (5 bases). This CDR3 contains 16 residues. V dropped 3 bases and J dropped 2 bases, with 16 bases sitting between them. Germline CDR1 and CDR2: MDHEN and SYDVKM. The CDR3 DNA is TGTGCCAGCAGTTTCCCCCAGGGTTTGAAAAACTATGGCTACACCTTC. Amino acid sequence: CASSFPQGLKNYGYTF.

The chain recombines TRBV19 with TRBJ1-4, with a possible D match to TRBD1 (6 bases). Between the trimmed V and J ends, which lost 5 bases and 4 bases, there was a span of 14 bases. The CDR3 is 15 residues long. Germline V gene sequence: CDR1 LNHDA, CDR2 SQIVND (reference sequence). The CDR3 nucleotides are TGTGCCAGTAGTCCAATCGGACAGCATAATGAAAAACTGTTTTTT. Its translation: CASSPIGQHNEKLFF.